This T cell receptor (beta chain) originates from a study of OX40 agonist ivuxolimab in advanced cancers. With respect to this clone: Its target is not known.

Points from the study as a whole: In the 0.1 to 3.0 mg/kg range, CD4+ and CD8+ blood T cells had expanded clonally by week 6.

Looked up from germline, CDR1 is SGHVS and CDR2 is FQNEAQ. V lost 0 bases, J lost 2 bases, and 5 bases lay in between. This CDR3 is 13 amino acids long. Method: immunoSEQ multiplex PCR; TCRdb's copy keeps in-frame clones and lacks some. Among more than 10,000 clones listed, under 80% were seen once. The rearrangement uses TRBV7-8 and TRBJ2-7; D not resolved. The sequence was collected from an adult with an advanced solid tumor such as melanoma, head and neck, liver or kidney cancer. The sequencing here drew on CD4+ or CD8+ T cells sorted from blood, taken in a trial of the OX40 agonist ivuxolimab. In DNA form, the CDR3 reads TGTGCCAGCAGCTTAGCCACAGCCTACGAGCAGTACTTC. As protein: CASSLATAYEQYF.